This TCR beta chain was observed in a study of CD8+ T cells in alopecia areata. Study-level findings and limits: Sequences from scalp samples also cover resident alphabeta T cells of normal skin. Alopecia totalis/universalis scalp especially showed more expanded CD8+ clones than normal scalp.

Treatment indicated: oral pan-JAK inhibitor, 5-10 mg twice daily. Alopecia areata patients gave lesional scalp punch biopsies and peripheral blood samples. Isolated RNA was reverse transcribed into cDNA used as the sequencing template. Sequencing was performed with immunoSEQ multiplex PCR; in TCRdb, only in-frame clones are kept and a portion is missing. The profile shows 190,000 or so clones, over 45% of them singletons. Points on this clone: Its antigen is not known.

CDR1 is SGHDN and CDR2 is FVKESK in the germline V gene. CDR3 length equals 12 residues. The V gene lost 6 bases and the J gene lost 6 bases, with 11 bases spanning the gap. The source of this sequence is a human donor with alopecia areata. The chain has TRBV14 and TRBJ1-1; D gene uncertain. The sample was CD4+ T cells sorted from blood, taken at week 24, from a patient treated with tofacitinib. CDR3 DNA sequence: TGTGCCAGCAGACCGGCAGGATCTGAAGCTTTCTTT. Amino acids: CASRPAGSEAFF.